A selection of T cell receptor beta chains follows, all from one sample in a study of CD8 T cells in ankylosing spondylitis. TCRdb redid the calling of the 5' RACE reads with MiXCR, one entry per CDR3 protein. The sample lists 200,000 to 250,000 distinct CDR3 sequences; about a sixth were seen once. Sequencing was done on a sample of blood, either unsorted or a sorted T cell fraction (not recorded which). The receptors shown here come from a male donor with ankylosing spondylitis. Each CDR3 is given with its conserved first and last residue. A D gene is named only where the DNA matches it firmly. Part of the rows lack a size; the others show once, few, many or a class for expanded clones.

d_call | clone_size | j_call | v_call | cdr3_aa
- | - | TRBJ1-1 | TRBV11-2 | CASSFFPGHTTMNTEAFF
- | few | TRBJ1-4 | TRBV2 | CASSVPGPGGEKLFF
TRBD2 | - | TRBJ2-5 | TRBV4-3 | CASSNSLSSGETQYF
- | few | TRBJ2-2 | TRBV4-3 | CASSQDLGRASGELFF
- | - | TRBJ1-2 | TRBV7-2 | CASSLGPKMDYGYTF
- | few | TRBJ2-2 | TRBV29-1 | CSVGADTGELFF
- | - | TRBJ1-4 | TRBV25-1 | CASSEWSRGVNEKLFF
- | few | TRBJ2-5 | TRBV3-1 | CASSQVGLMETQYF
TRBD1 | many | TRBJ2-7 | TRBV12-3/TRBV12-4 | CASSRDSSYEQYF
- | - | TRBJ1-1 | TRBV27 | CASSLEGLNTEAFF